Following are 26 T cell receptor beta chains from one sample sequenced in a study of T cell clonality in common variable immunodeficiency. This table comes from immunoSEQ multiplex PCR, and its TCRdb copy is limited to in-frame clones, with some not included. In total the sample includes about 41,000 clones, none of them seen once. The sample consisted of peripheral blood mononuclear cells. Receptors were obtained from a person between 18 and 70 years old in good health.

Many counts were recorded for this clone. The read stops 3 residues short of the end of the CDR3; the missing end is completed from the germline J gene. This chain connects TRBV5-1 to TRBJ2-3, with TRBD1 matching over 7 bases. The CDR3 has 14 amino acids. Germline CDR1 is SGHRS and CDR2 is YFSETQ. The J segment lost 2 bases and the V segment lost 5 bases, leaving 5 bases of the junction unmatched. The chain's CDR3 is CASSPGTATDTQYF. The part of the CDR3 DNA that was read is TGCGCCAGCAGTCCCGGGACAGCCACAGATACG.

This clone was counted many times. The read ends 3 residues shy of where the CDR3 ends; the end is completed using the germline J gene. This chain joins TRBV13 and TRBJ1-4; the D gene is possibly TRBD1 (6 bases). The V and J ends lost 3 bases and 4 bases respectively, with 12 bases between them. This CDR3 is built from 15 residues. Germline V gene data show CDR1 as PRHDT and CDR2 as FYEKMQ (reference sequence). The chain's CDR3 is CASSFSGQLNEKLFF. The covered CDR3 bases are TGTGCCAGCAGCTTTTCCGGACAGCTTAATGAAAAA. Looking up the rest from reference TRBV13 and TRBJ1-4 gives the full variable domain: AAGVIQSPRHLIKEKRETATLKCYPIPRHDTVYWYQQGPGQDPQFLISFYEKMQSDKGSIPDRFSAQQFSDYHSELNMSSLELGDSALYFCASSFSGQLNEKLFFGSGTQLSVL.

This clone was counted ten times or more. CDR3 amino acids: CSATQGSLTQYF. The sequenced CDR3 bases are TGCAGTGCGACTCAGGGGTCGTTGACC. The chain recombines TRBV20-1 with TRBJ2-5; D might be TRBD1 (6 bases). The read falls 3 residues short of the CDR3 end, and the missing part is taken from the germline J gene. This CDR3 contains 12 residues. V lost 6 bases and J 7 bases, leaving 15 bases between the germline ends. Germline CDR1 is DFQATT and CDR2 is SNEGSKA (reference sequence).

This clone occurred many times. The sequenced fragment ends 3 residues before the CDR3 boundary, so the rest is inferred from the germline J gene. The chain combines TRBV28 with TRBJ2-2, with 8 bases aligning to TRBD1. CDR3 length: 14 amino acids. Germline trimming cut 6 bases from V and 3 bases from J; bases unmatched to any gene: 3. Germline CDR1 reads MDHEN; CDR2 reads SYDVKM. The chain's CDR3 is CASRPQGDTGELFF. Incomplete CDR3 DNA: TGTGCCAGCAGACCACAGGGGGACACCGGGGAG.

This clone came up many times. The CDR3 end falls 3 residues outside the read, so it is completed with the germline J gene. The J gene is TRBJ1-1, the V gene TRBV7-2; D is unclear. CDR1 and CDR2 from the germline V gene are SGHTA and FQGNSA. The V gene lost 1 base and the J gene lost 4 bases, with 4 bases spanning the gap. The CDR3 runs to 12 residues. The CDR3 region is CASSLVRTEAFF. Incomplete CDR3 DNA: TGTGCCAGCAGCTTAGTCCGCACTGAA.

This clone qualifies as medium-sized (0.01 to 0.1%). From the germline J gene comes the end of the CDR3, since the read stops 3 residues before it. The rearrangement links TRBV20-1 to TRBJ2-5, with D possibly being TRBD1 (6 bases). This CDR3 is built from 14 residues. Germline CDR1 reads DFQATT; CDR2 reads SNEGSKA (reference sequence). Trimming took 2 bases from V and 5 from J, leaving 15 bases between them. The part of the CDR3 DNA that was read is TGCAGTGCTAGAAAGGGGGAGAATCAGGAGACC. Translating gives CSARKGENQET. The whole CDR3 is CSARKGENQETQYF.

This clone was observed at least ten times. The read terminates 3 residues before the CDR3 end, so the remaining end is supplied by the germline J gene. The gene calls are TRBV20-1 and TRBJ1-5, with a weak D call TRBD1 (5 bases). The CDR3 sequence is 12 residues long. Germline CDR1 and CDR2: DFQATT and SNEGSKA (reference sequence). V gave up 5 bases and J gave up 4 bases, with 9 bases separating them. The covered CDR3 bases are TGCAGTGCTGGGGGGGGTAATCAGCCC. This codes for CSAGGGNQP. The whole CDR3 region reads CSAGGGNQPQHF.

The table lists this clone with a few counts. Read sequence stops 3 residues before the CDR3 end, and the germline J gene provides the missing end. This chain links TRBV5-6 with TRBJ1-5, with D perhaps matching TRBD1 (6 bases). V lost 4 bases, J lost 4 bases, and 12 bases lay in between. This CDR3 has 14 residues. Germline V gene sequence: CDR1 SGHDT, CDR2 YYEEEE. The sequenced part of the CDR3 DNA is TGTGCCAGCAGCACAGGGTGGGATAATCAGCCC. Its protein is CASSTGWDNQP. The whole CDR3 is CASSTGWDNQPQHF.

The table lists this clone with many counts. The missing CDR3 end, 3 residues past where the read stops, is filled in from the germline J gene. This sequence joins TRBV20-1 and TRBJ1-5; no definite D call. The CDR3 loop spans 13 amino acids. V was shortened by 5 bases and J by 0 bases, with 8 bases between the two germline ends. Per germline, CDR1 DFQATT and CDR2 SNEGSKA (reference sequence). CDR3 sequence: CSARRDSNQPQHF. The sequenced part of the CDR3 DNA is TGCAGTGCTCGGCGGGATAGCAATCAGCCC.

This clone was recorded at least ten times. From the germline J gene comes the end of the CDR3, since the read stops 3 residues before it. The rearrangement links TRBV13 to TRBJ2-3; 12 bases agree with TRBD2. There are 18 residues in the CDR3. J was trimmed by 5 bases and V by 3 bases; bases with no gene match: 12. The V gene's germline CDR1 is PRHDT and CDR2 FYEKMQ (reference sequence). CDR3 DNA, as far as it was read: TGTGCCAGCAGCTTTCCGACTAGCGGGAGCGTGCTTCGAGATACG. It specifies CASSFPTSGSVLRDT. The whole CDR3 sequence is CASSFPTSGSVLRDTQYF.

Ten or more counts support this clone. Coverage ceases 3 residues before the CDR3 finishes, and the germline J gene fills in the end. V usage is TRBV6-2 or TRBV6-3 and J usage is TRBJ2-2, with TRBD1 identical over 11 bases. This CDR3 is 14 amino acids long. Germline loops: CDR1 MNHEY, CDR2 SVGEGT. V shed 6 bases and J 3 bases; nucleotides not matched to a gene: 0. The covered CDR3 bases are TGTGCCAGCAGGGGACAGGGGGACACCGGGGAG. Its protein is CASRGQGDTGE. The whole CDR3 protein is CASRGQGDTGELFF.

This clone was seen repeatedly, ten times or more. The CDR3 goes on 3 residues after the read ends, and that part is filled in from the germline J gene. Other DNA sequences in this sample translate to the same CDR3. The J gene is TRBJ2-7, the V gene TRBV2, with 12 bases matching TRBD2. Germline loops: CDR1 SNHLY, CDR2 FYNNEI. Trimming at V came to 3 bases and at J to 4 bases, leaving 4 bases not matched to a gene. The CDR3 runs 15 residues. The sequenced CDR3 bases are TGTGCCAGCAGTGAGACTAGCGGGAGAAGGTACGAG. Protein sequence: CASSETSGRRYE. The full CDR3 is CASSETSGRRYEQYF.

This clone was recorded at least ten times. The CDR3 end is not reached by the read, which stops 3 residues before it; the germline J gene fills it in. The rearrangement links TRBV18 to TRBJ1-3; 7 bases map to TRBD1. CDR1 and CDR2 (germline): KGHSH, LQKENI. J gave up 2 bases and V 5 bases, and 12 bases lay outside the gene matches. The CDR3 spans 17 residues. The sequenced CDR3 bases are TGTGCCAGCTCATGGAGTACAGGGGAATTGGCTGGAAACACC. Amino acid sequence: CASSWSTGELAGNT. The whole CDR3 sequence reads CASSWSTGELAGNTIYF.

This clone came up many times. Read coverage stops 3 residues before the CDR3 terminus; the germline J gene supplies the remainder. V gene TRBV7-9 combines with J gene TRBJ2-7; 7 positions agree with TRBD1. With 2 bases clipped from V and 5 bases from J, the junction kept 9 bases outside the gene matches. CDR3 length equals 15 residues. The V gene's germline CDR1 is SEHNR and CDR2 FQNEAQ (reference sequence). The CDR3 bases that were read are TGTGCCAGCAGCTTAAGCACGGGACAGCCCCACGAG. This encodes CASSLSTGQPHE. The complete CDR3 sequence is CASSLSTGQPHEQYF.

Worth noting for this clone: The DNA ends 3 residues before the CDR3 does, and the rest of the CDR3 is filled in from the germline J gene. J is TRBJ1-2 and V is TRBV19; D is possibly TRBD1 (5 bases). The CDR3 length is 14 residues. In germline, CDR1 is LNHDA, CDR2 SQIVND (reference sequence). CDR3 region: CASSMGQVSYDYTF. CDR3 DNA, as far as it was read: TGTGCCAGTAGTATGGGGCAGGTTTCCTACGAC. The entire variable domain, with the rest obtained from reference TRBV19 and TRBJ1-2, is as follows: DGGITQSPKYLFRKEGQNVTLSCEQNLNHDAMYWYRQDPGQGLRLIYYSQIVNDFQKGDIAEGYSVSREKKESFPLTVTSAQKNPTAFYLCASSMGQVSYDYTFGSGTRLTVV.

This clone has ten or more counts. The part of the CDR3 DNA that was read is TGCGCCAGCAGCCCGGGGGGTTCGGGCACAGATACG. It encodes CASSPGGSGTDT. The complete CDR3 protein is CASSPGGSGTDTQYF. The chain joins TRBV5-1 to TRBJ2-3; TRBD2 matches 7 bases. The read terminates 3 residues ahead of where the CDR3 ends, so the germline J gene completes it. The V gene's germline CDR1 is SGHRS and CDR2 YFSETQ. The CDR3 has 15 residues. The junction had 6 bases not matched to a gene; V was cut back by 4 bases and J by 1 base.

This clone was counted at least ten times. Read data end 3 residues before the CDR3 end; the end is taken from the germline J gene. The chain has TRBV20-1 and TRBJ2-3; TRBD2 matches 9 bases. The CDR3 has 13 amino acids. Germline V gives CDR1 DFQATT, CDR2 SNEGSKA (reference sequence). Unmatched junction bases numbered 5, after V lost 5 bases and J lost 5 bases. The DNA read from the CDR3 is TGCAGTGCTGTAGCGGGAGCGGTAGATACG. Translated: CSAVAGAVDT. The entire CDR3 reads CSAVAGAVDTQYF.

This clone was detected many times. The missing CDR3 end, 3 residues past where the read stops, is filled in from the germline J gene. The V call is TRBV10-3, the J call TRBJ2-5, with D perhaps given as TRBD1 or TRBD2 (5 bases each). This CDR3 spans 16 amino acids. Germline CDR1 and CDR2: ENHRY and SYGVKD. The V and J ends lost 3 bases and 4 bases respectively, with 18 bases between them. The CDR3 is CAISEVLPRGVETQYF. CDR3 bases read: TGTGCCATCAGTGAAGTCCTACCTAGAGGGGTAGAGACC.

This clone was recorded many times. CDR3 bases read: TGCGCCAGCAGCTCGGACGGGAGGGGAGAGACC. It codes for CASSSDGRGET. The complete CDR3 sequence is CASSSDGRGETQYF. The chain uses TRBV5-1 and TRBJ2-5, with TRBD2 identical over 8 bases. The CDR3 goes on 3 residues after the read ends, and that part is filled in from the germline J gene. The CDR3 spans 14 residues. Germline V CDR1 and CDR2: SGHRS, YFSETQ. Trimming removed 3 bases from V and 4 bases from J; junction bases left unmatched: 5. The entire variable domain, with the rest obtained from reference TRBV5-1 and TRBJ2-5, is as follows: KAGVTQTPRYLIKTRGQQVTLSCSPISGHRSVSWYQQTPGQGLQFLFEYFSETQRNKGNFPGRFSGRQFSNSRSEMNVSTLELGDSALYLCASSSDGRGETQYFGPGTRLLVL.

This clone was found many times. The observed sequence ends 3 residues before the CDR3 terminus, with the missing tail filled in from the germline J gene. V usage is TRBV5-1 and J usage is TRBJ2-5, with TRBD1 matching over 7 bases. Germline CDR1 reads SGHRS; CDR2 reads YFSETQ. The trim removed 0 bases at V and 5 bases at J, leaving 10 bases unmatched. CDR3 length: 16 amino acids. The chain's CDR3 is CASSLVATGHVETQYF. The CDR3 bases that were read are TGCGCCAGCAGCTTGGTAGCGACAGGGCACGTGGAGACC.

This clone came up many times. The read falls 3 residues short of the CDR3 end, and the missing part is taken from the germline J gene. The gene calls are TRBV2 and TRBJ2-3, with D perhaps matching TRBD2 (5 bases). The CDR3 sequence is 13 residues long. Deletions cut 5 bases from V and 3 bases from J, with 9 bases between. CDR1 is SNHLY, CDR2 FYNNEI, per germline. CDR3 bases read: TGTGCCAGCAGTCATCCGGGGACAGATACG. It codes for CASSHPGTDT. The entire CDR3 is CASSHPGTDTQYF.

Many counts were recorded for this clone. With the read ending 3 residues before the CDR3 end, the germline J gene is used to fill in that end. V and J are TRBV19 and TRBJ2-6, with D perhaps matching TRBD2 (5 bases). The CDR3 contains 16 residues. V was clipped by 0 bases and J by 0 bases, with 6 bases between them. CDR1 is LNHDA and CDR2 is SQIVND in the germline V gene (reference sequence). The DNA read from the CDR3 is TGTGCCAGTAGTATAGATGCGGGCTCTGGGGCCAACGTC. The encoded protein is CASSIDAGSGANV. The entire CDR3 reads CASSIDAGSGANVLTF.

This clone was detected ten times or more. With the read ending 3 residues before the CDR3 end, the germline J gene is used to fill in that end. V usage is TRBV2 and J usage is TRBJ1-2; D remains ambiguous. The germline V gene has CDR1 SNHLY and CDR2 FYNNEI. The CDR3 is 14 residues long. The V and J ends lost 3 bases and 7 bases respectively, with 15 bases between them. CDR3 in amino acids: CASSERQVMSGYTF. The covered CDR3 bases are TGTGCCAGCAGTGAGCGCCAGGTCATGTCTGGC.

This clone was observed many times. CDR3 DNA (partial): TGCGCCAGCAGCTTTCGGGGATACAATGAG. Protein product: CASSFRGYNE. The CDR3, in full, reads CASSFRGYNEQFF. The chain links TRBV5-1 to TRBJ2-1; a weak D match, TRBD2 (5 bases). The read is 3 residues too short to cover the CDR3 end, so that end is filled in from the germline J gene. This CDR3 comprises 13 residues. CDR1 and CDR2 (germline): SGHRS, YFSETQ. Trimming removed 2 bases from V and 4 bases from J, with 7 bases in between.

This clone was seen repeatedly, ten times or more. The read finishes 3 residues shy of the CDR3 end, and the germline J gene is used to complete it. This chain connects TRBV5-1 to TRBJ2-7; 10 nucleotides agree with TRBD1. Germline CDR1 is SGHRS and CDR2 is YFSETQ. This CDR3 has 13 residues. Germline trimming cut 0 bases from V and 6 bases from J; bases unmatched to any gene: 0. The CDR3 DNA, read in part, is TGCGCCAGCAGCTTGGGACAGGGGGCCGAG. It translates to CASSLGQGAE. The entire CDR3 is CASSLGQGAEQYF.

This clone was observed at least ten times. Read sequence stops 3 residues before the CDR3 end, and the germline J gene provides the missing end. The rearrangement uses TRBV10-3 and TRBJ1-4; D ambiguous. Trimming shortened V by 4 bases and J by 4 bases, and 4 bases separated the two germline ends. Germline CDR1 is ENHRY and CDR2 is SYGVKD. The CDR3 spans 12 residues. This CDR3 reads CAISAGNEKLFF. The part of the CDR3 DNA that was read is TGTGCCATCAGTGCGGGTAATGAAAAA.